These T cell receptor beta chains were read from a single sample in a study of cytomegalovirus exposure and HLA in healthy donors. The data were produced by immunoSEQ multiplex PCR, yet TCRdb's version contains in-frame clones alone and is incomplete. The sample has some 42,000 clones. Sequenced material: PBMCs. These receptors originate from a man aged 25 to 45 in good health and CMV-seronegative. Both conserved end residues are part of each CDR3.

v_call: TRBV9
cdr3_length: 16
cdr3_aa: CASSVEGHLNTGELFF

v_call: TRBV6-1
cdr3_length: 15
cdr3_aa: CASSELAGVAYEQYF

v_call: TRBV5-1
cdr3_length: 13
cdr3_aa: CASSTGRGTEAFF

v_call: TRBV10-3
cdr3_length: 12
cdr3_aa: CASSGALFEQYF

v_call: TRBV5-1
cdr3_length: 14
cdr3_aa: CASSLGGSGNTQYF

v_call: TRBV11-3
cdr3_length: 20
cdr3_aa: CASSPEQGPRLRSGANVLTF

v_call: TRBV5-1
cdr3_length: 14
cdr3_aa: CASSFRSGDYGYTF

v_call: TRBV2
cdr3_length: 13
cdr3_aa: CASRRGTVYGYTF

v_call: TRBV4-3
cdr3_length: 17
cdr3_aa: CASSQDLTFGGSYEQYF

v_call: TRBV29-1
cdr3_length: 13
cdr3_aa: CSVGGSSYNEQFF

v_call: TRBV6-1
cdr3_length: 16
cdr3_aa: CASSDLAGGFYNEQFF

v_call: TRBV30
cdr3_length: 13
cdr3_aa: CAWKVWSAIEQYF

v_call: TRBV30
cdr3_length: 13
cdr3_aa: CAWSGGGSYEQYF

v_call: TRBV6-5
cdr3_length: 13
cdr3_aa: CASSRDSGDTQYF

v_call: TRBV30
cdr3_length: 12
cdr3_aa: CACPDGGGGYTF

v_call: TRBV7-2
cdr3_length: 14
cdr3_aa: CASSQMVSTDTQYF

v_call: TRBV9
cdr3_length: 14
cdr3_aa: CASSVDPGIYGYTF

v_call: TRBV7-9
cdr3_length: 17
cdr3_aa: CASSSGLAGVIYNEQFF